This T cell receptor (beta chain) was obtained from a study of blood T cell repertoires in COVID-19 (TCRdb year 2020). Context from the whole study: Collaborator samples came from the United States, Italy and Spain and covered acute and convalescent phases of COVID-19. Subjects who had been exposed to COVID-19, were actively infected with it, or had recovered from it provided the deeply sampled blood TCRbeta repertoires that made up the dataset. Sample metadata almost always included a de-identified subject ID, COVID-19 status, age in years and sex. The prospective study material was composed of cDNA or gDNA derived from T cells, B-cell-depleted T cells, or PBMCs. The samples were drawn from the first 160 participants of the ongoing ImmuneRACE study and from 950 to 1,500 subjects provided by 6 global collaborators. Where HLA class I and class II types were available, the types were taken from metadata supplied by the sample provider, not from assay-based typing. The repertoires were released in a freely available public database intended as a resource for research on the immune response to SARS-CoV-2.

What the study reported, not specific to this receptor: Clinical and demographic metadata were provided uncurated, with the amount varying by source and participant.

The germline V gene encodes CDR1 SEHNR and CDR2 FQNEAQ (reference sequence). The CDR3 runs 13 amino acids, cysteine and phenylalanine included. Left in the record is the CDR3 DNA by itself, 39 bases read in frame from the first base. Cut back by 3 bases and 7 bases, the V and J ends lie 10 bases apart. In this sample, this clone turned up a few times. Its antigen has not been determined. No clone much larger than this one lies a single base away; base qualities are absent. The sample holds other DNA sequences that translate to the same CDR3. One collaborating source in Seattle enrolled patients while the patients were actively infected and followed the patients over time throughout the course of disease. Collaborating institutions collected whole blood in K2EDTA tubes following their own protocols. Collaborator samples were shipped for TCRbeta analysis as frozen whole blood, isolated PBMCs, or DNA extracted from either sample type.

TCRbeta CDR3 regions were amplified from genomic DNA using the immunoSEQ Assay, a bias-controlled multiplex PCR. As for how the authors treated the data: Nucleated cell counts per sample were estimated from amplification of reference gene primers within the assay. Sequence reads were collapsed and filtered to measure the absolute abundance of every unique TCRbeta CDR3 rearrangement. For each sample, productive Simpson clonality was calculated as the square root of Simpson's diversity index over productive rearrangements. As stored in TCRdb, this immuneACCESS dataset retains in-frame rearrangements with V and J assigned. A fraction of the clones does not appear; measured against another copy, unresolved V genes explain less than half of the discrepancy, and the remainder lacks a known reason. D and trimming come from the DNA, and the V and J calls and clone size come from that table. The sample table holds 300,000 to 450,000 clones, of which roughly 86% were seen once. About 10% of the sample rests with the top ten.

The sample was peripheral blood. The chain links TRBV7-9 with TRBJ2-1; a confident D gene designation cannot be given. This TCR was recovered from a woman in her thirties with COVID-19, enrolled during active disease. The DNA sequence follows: TGTGCCAGCAGCTTTGACTCACGAAATGAGCAGTTCTTC. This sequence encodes CASSFDSRNEQFF.